Only a few counts were recorded for the clone carrying this TCR beta chain. CD45RO-negative, CCR7-positively selected cells formed the naive CD8 fraction, excluding terminally differentiated effector memory CD45RA+ cells. This sample is drawn from a study of shared clonotypes between healthy human individuals. The method was immunoSEQ multiplex PCR; TCRdb's version includes in-frame clones alone and lacks a portion of them. The sample records about 2.1 million clones, 90% to 95% being singletons. CDR3 length: 14 residues. The junction had 11 bases not matched to a gene; V was cut back by 1 base and J by 12 bases. Germline values: CDR1 MNHNS, CDR2 SASEGT.

Sequencing was carried out using naive CD8+ T cells from PBMCs. The clonotype comes from a man aged 18 to 35 in good health. Some clones in this sample may be carry-over from other donors' samples. The chain uses TRBV6-1 and TRBJ1-2, with 7 bases fitting TRBD1. CDR3 in DNA: TGTGCCAGCAGTGAAGAGTGGGACAGCGACCGAGACACCTTC. Protein product: CASSEEWDSDRDTF.